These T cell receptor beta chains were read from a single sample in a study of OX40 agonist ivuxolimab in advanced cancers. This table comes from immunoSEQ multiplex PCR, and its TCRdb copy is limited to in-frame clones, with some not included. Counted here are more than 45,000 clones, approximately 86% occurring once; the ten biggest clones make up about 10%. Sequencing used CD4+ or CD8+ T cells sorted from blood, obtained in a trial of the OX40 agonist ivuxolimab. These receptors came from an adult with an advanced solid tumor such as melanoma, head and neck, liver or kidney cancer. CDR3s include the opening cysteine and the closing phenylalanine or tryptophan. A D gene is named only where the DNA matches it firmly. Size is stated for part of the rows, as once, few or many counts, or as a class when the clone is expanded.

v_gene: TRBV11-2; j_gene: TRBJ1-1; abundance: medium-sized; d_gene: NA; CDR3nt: TGTGCCAGCAGCTTAGGGGACGGCTATGAAGCTTTCTTT; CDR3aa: CASSLGDGYEAFF
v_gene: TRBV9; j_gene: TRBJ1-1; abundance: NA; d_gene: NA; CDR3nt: TGTGCCAGCAGCACCAACAGGGTGAACACTGAAGCTTTCTTT; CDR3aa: CASSTNRVNTEAFF
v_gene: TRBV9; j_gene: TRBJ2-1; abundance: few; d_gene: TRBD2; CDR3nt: TGTGCCAGCAGCGAGGCCGGGACTAGTGTGAATGAGCAGTTCTTC; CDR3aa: CASSEAGTSVNEQFF
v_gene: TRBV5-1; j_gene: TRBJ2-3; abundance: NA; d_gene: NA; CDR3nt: TGCGCCAGCAGCTTGGAGGATGCGCGATACTTAACAGATACGCAGTATTTT; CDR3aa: CASSLEDARYLTDTQYF
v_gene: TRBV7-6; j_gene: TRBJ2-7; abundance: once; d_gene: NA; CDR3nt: TGTGCCAGCAGCTTAGAAGGGCAGGGATCCTACGAGCAGTACTTC; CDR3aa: CASSLEGQGSYEQYF
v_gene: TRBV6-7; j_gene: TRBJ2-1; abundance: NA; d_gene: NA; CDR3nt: TGTGCCGTCCGGGCTAGCTTCAATGAGCAGTTCTTC; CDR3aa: CAVRASFNEQFF
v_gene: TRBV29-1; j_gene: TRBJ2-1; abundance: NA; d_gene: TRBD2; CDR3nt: TGCAGCGTTGCCCGGGCGGGAGTGGGTTACAATGAGCAGTTCTTC; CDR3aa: CSVARAGVGYNEQFF
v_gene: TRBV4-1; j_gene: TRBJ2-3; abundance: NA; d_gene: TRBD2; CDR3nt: TGCGCCAGCAGTCAAGCCGCGGGAGTCCCAGATACGCAGTATTTT; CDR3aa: CASSQAAGVPDTQYF
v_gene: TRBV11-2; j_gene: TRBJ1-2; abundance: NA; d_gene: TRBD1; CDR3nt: TGTGCCAGCAGCTCCCCCAGGGACAGTCCTAACTATGGCTACACCTTC; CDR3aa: CASSSPRDSPNYGYTF
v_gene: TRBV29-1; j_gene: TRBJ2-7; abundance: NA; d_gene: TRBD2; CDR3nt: TGCAGCGTTGAAGGGGGCGGGAGGGCCGGCGAGCAGTACTTC; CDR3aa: CSVEGGGRAGEQYF
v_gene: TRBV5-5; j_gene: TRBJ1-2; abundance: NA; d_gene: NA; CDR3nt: TGTGCCAGCACCTTACCCGACAGTTTCATCATCTATGGCTACACCTTC; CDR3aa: CASTLPDSFIIYGYTF
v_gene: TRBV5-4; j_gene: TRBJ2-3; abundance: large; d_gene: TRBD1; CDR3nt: TGTGCCAGCAGCCCACCCGGTGGACAGGGCGCAGATACGCAGTATTTT; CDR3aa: CASSPPGGQGADTQYF
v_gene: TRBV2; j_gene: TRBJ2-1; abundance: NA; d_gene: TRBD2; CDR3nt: TGTGCCAGCAGTGATTCAACTAGCGGGAGTGTCTATGAGCAGTTCTTC; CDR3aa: CASSDSTSGSVYEQFF
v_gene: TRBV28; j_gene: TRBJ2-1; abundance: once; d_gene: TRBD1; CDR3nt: TGTGCCAGCAGACCGACAGGGTTTAATGAGCAGTTCTTC; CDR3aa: CASRPTGFNEQFF
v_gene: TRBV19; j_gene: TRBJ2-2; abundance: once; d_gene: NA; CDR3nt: TGTGCCAGTAGTAATCGGCAGGGAAGATACACCGGGGAGCTGTTTTTT; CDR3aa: CASSNRQGRYTGELFF
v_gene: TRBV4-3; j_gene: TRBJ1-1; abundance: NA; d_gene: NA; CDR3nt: TGCGCCAGCAGCCAAGATCTCGGGGTGGAAGAAGCTTTCTTT; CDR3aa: CASSQDLGVEEAFF
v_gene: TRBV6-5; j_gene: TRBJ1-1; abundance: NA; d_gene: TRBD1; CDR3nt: TGTGCCAGCAGCAAACGGGACAGAGTTACTGAAGCTTTCTTT; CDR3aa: CASSKRDRVTEAFF
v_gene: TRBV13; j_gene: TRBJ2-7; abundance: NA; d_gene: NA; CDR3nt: TGTGCCAGCAGCGGGGGCCGCGAGCAGTACTTC; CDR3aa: CASSGGREQYF
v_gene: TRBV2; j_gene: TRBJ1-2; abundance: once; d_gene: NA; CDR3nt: TGTGCCAGCACCTCGGGGAGTAACTATGGCTACACCTTC; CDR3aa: CASTSGSNYGYTF
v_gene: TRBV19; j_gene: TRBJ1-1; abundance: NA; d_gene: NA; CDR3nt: TGTGCCAGTAGCTCTTATGTGTGGGGGAGAGGATATACTGAAGCTTTCTTT; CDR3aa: CASSSYVWGRGYTEAFF
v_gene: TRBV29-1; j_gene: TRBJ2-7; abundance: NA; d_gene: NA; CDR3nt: TGCAGCGTTGCAGCAGGGCTTTCCTACGAGCAGTACTTC; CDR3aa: CSVAAGLSYEQYF
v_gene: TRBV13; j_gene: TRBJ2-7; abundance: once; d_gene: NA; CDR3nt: TGTGCCAGCAGGGGTGGATCAGACCCCCGCGAGCAGTACTTC; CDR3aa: CASRGGSDPREQYF
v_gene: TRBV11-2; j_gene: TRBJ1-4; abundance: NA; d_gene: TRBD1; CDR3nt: TGTGCCAGCAGCTACTTGGGGGGACAGGCAACTAATGAAAAACTGTTTTTT; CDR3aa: CASSYLGGQATNEKLFF
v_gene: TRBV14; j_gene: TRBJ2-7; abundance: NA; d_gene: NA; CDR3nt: TGTGCCAGCAGCCAAGATTCCGCGGTCTCCTACGAGCAGTACTTC; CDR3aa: CASSQDSAVSYEQYF
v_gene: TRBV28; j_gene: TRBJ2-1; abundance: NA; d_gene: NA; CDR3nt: TGTGCCAGCAGTTTATTAGGATCCAATGAGCAGTTCTTC; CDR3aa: CASSLLGSNEQFF
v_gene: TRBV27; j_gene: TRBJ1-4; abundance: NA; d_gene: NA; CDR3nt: TGTGCCAGCAGTTTCCGGGACGTTGGCGCAGCAAAACTGTTTTTT; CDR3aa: CASSFRDVGAAKLFF
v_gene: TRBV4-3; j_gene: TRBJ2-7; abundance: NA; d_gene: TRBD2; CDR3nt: TGCGCCAGCAGCCCGGGACTAGCGGGGACCTACGAGCAGTACTTC; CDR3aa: CASSPGLAGTYEQYF
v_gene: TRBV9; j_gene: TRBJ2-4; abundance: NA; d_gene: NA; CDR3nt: TGTGCCAGCAGCGAACCTACGGTTGGCAAAAACATTCAGTACTTC; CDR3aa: CASSEPTVGKNIQYF
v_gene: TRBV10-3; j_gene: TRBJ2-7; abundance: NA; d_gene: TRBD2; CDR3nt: TGTGCCATCAGCGACCCGGGACTAGCGGGGGCCTACGAGCAGTACTTC; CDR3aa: CAISDPGLAGAYEQYF
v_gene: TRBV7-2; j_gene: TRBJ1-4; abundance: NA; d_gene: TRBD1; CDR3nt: TGTGCCAGCAGCGCAACTGAGGGACAGTGGAATGAAAAACTGTTTTTT; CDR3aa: CASSATEGQWNEKLFF
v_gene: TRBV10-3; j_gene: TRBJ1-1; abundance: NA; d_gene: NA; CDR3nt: TGTGCCATCAGTGAGTTGGGGAGAAGAAGAGCTTTCTTT; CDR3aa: CAISELGRRRAFF
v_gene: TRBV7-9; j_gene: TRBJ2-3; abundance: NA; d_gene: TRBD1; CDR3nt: TGTGCCAGCAGCTTACCGAGACAGGGTCCCACAGATACGCAGTATTTT; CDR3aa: CASSLPRQGPTDTQYF
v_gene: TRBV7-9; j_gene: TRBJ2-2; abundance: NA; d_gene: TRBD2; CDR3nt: TGTGCCAGCAGTTCCGGGACTAGCGGGGGGGGGCACCCGCCCGGGGAGCTGTTTTTT; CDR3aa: CASSSGTSGGGHPPGELFF
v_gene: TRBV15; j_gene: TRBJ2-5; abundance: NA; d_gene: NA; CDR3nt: TGTGCCACCAGCAGAAGGACAGGACTACAAGAGACCCAGTACTTC; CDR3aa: CATSRRTGLQETQYF
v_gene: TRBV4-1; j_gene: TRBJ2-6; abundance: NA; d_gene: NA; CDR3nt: TGCGCCAGCAGCCTAAGGGCAGGGGCTTCGGGGGCCAACGTCCTGACTTTC; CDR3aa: CASSLRAGASGANVLTF
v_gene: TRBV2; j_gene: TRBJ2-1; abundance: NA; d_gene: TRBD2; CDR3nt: TGTGCCAGCAGTGAAGCGGGAGGGGCCGGGGAGCAGTTCTTC; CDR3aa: CASSEAGGAGEQFF
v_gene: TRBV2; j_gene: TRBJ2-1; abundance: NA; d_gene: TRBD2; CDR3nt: TGTGCCAGTGCGAATAGCGGGGGCCGCTCCTACAATGAGCAGTTCTTC; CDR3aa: CASANSGGRSYNEQFF
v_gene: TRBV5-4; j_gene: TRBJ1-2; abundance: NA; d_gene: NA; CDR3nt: TGTGCCAGCAGCCCCCCAGGCTTAGGGAACTATGGCTACACCTTC; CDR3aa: CASSPPGLGNYGYTF
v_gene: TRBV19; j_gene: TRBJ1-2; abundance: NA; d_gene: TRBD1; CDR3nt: TGTGCCAGTAGTCTAAAAGGACAGGGTGTCGATGGCTACACCTTC; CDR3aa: CASSLKGQGVDGYTF
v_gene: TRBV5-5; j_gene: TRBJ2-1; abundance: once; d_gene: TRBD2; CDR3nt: TGTGCCAGCAGCCCCGAGGGGTCGGTAGCGGGAGGTGGCTACAATGAGCAGTTCTTC; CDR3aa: CASSPEGSVAGGGYNEQFF
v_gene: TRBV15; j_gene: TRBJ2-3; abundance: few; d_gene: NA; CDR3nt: TGTGCCACCAGCAGGGTCCCAGATACGCAGTATTTT; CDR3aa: CATSRVPDTQYF
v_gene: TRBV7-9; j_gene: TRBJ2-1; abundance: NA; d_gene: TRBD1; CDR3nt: TGTGCCAGCAGCGGGACAGGGGATGAGCAGTTCTTC; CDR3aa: CASSGTGDEQFF
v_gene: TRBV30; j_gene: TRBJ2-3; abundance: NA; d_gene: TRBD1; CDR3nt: TGTGCCTGGAGTCCCACTTTCGAGACAGGGGGTCATACGCAGTATTTT; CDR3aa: CAWSPTFETGGHTQYF
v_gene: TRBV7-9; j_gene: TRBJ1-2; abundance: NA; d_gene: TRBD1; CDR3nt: TGTGCCAGCAGAGAACAGGGGGCCATCTATGGCTACACCTTC; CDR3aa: CASREQGAIYGYTF
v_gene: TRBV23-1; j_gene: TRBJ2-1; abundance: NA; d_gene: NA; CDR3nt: TGCGCCAGCAGTCAATCGACGGGCAATGAGCAGTTCTTC; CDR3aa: CASSQSTGNEQFF
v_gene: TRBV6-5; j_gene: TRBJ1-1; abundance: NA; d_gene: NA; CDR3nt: TGTGCCAGCAGAATACAGACAGAAGGTGAGGCTGAAGCTTTCTTT; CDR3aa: CASRIQTEGEAEAFF
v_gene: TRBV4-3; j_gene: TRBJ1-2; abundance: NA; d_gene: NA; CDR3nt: TGCGCCAGCAGCCAAGATTCGGGGACTATCTATGGCTACACCTTC; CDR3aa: CASSQDSGTIYGYTF
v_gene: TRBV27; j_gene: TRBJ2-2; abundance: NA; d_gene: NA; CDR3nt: TGTGCCAGCAGTTCCTTCGGGGAGCTGTTTTTT; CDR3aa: CASSSFGELFF
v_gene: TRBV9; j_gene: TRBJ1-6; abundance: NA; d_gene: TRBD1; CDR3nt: TGTGCCAGCAGCTACGAAGGACAGGGAGATTCACCCCTCCACTTT; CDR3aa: CASSYEGQGDSPLHF
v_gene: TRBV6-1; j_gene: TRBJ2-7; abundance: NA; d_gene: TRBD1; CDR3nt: TGTGCCAGCAGTCCGGACAGGGCCTACGAGCAGTACTTC; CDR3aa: CASSPDRAYEQYF
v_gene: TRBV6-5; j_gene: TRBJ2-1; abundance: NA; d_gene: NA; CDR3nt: TGTGCCAGCAGTCCGATTGACCCCTCCTACAATGAGCAGTTCTTC; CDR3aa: CASSPIDPSYNEQFF
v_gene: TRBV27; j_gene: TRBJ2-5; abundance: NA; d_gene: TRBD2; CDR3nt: TGTGCCAGCAGTCCGCGCCGCAGACTAGCGGACCAAGAGACCCAGTACTTC; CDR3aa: CASSPRRRLADQETQYF
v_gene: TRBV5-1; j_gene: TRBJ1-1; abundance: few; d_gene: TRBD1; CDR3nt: TGCGCCAGCAGATCCCAACAGGGGGAAGTCACTGAAGCTTTCTTT; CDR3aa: CASRSQQGEVTEAFF
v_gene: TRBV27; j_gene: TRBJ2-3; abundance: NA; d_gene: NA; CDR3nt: TGTGCCAGCAGTTCCGGAGACAGGCGCACAGATACGCAGTATTTT; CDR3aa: CASSSGDRRTDTQYF
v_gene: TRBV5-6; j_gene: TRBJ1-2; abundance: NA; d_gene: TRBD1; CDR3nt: TGTGCCAGCAGCCTACGGACAGGAACCTTTAACTATGGCTACACCTTC; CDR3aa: CASSLRTGTFNYGYTF
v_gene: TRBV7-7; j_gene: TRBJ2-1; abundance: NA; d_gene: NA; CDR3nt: TGTGCTAGCAGCTTAGCGCTCAGCTCCTACAATGAGCAGTTCTTC; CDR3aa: CASSLALSSYNEQFF
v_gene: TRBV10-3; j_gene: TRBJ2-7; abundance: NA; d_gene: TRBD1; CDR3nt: TGTGCCATCAGTGAGGTCTGGGGACAGAATACCTACGAGCAGTACTTC; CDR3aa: CAISEVWGQNTYEQYF
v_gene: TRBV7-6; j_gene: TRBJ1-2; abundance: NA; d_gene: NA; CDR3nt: TGTGCCAGCAGCTTAGTAGCGGCAGGGAGTCAATATGGCTACACCTTC; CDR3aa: CASSLVAAGSQYGYTF
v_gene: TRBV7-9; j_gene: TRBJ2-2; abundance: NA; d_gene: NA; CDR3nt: TGTGCCAGCAGCTCTGGAGGGACGCGCATCGGGGAGCTGTTTTTT; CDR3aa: CASSSGGTRIGELFF